A single TCR beta chain is shown here with its context. Its matching antigen is unknown. The germline gives CDR1 SNHLY, CDR2 FYNNEI. After removal of 0 bases from V and 7 bases from J, the junction contained 5 bases not matched to a gene. CDR3 size: 16 residues. 5'RACE, which relied on constant-segment primers, yielded TCR alpha and TCR beta cDNA libraries carrying sample barcodes and UMIs. Each CDR3 protein gets one entry after TCRdb re-called the 5' RACE reads with MiXCR. The table lists 500,000 to 550,000 distinct CDR3 sequences, roughly 20% of them singletons. The data were obtained in a study of T-cell memory formation after mild COVID-19. Whole-study context: TCR clusters were largely donor specific. General observations from the study: Later expanders leaned CD4+, whereas day 15 to 85 contracting clones were balanced CD4/CD8. A second wave of clones peaked on day 37, and their SARS-CoV-2 specificity went unconfirmed.

This chain uses TRBV2 with TRBJ2-2; 10 bases agree with TRBD2. The receptor's source is an adult woman who had mild COVID-19 (a few samples of this study predate the infection). Cell type and time point are not known. The sequencing sample was made of PBMCs or a T cell subset sorted from them (not recorded which). CDR3 sequence: CASSEAVTSGFGELFF. The CDR3 DNA sequence: TGTGCCAGCAGTGAAGCTGTGACTAGCGGGTTCGGGGAGCTGTTTTTT.